This record concerns one TCR beta chain sequence. Its antigen is unknown. This record belongs to a study of blood T cells in healthy people across ages. Next came a second PCR, run for roughly 6 to 11 cycles, which used a sample-barcoded 5' primer along with a J-beta primer mix. Per sample, CDR3-containing paired-end reads numbered at least 2.5 million. TCRdb reprocessed the 5' RACE reads with MiXCR, giving one entry per CDR3 protein. Of some 780,000 distinct CDR3 sequences listed, more than 55% are singletons. Healthy Russian Caucasian donors spanned ages about 6 to 100 years. The study's findings and limits: The long-lived group displayed more naive CD4+ cells, plus higher diversity, than the aged donors did.

This CDR3 region has 15 residues. The V end lost 2 bases, the J end lost 9 bases, and 17 bases lay between the germline ends. In germline, CDR1 is SEHNR, CDR2 FQNEAQ (reference sequence). The source material was blood. This TCR derives from a man in his forties or fifties in good health. This rearrangement joins TRBV7-9 to TRBJ2-1, with a tentative D call TRBD1 (5 bases). CDR3 sequence reads: CASSLQTVDMGEQFF. The CDR3 DNA follows: TGTGCCAGCAGCTTACAGACAGTTGATATGGGTGAGCAGTTCTTC.